This TCR beta chain was documented in a study of human T cells and chemical hapten exposure. Study-wide context: The upper back received 0.01% DPC by patch testing, with results read at 6 days. The patients, most of them female, presented with alopecia areata, totalis or universalis.

As to time point: pre-sensitization, week 0. Regarding treatment: therapeutic diphenylcyclopropenone sensitization with weekly scalp DPC. In its sample, this clonotype was seen many times. After removal of 1 base from V and 7 bases from J, the junction contained 5 bases not matched to a gene. CDR1 SGHTA and CDR2 FQGTGA come from the germline V gene. This CDR3 spans 15 amino acids. Each cDNA molecule in the library carried unique molecular identifiers. Per the study methods: Across samples, TCR counts had a median of about 93,000 and ranged from about 23,224 to 700,000. TCRdb independently ran MiXCR on the RACE reads; one entry per CDR3 protein. The V and J calls follow TCRdb's processing rather than the paper's. The sample records 60,000 or so distinct CDR3 sequences, more than 8% being singletons.

The V and J genes are TRBV7-3 and TRBJ2-1; 9 positions agree with TRBD2. Sequencing was performed on whole blood, taken in connection with sensitization to the hapten diphenylcyclopropenone (DPC). This sequence was found in a man aged 40-50 years with alopecia areata. Some clones in this sample may be carry-over from other donors' samples. CDR3 in DNA: TGTGCCAGCAGCTTAAGACTAGCGGACAATAATGAGCAGTTCTTC. The encoded protein is CASSLRLADNNEQFF.